Below, 30 T cell receptor beta chains from the same sample are listed, as sequenced in a study of blood T cells in healthy people across ages. For the second PCR, which ran for 7 to 11 cycles, a sample-barcoded 5' primer and a J-beta primer mix were used. TCRdb processed the 5' RACE reads anew with MiXCR; each CDR3 protein has one entry. The sample gives about 680,000 distinct CDR3 sequences, around 49% of which show up once; 30% to 40% is in the top ten. Sequencing input: blood. Source of these receptors: a woman aged 55-75 years in good health.

This chain links TRBV9 with TRBJ2-1, with D tentatively TRBD1 (6 bases). CDR1 SGDLS and CDR2 YYNGEE come from the germline V gene. V shed 4 bases and J shed 8 bases, with 19 bases lying between them. The CDR3 contains 15 residues. The CDR3 DNA reads TGTGCCAGCAGCACCCGGGACACCTCCTTGGATGAGCAGTTCTTC. Encoded protein: CASSTRDTSLDEQFF.

This clonotype has just a few counts. The chain couples TRBV10-3 to TRBJ1-1; 7 nucleotides line up with TRBD1. CDR1 is ENHRY, CDR2 SYGVKD, per germline. The CDR3 runs to 15 residues. V lost 6 bases and J lost 6; bases outside the gene matches: 13. CDR3 nucleotide sequence: TGTGCCATCAGACCGCAGGACAGGTTGTATTCTGAAGCTTTCTTT. This codes for CAIRPQDRLYSEAFF.

This chain links TRBV20-1 with TRBJ2-1; tentatively, D is TRBD1 (6 bases). The CDR3 contains 13 residues. The V gene's germline CDR1 is DFQATT and CDR2 SNEGSKA (reference sequence). Trimming cost V 2 bases and J 6 bases, with 11 bases left between them. This CDR3 is CSARFGGRNEQFF. In DNA, the CDR3 is TGCAGTGCTAGATTTGGGGGCCGCAATGAGCAGTTCTTC.

The rearrangement links TRBV20-1 to TRBJ2-3, with 8 nucleotides matching TRBD2. CDR3 length: 15 residues. V lost 6 bases and J lost 0; bases outside the gene matches: 8. In germline, CDR1 is DFQATT, CDR2 SNEGSKA (reference sequence). In nucleotides, the CDR3 is TGCAGTGCCCCTACTAGCGGAGCTAGCACAGATACGCAGTATTTT. It codes for CSAPTSGASTDTQYF.

The rearrangement joins TRBV5-1 to TRBJ2-7; TRBD2 matches at 7 bases. With V trimmed by 4 bases and J by 12 bases, 7 bases remained unmatched. The CDR3 consists of 11 residues. In germline, CDR1 is SGHRS, CDR2 YFSETQ. The CDR3 region has the DNA TGCGCCAGCAGCATCGGGGAGGGCCGGTACTTC. Residues: CASSIGEGRYF.

The chain carries TRBV20-1 and TRBJ2-7, with 8 bases matching TRBD1. The CDR3 is 12 residues long. V gave up 4 bases and J gave up 7 bases; unmatched junction bases: 6. Germline values: CDR1 DFQATT, CDR2 SNEGSKA (reference sequence). The CDR3 is CSAKPGGNEQYF. In nucleotides, the CDR3 is TGCAGTGCTAAACCAGGGGGCAATGAGCAGTACTTC.

V usage is TRBV11-1 and J usage is TRBJ2-1, with 7 bases lining up with TRBD2. The length of the CDR3 is 16 residues. Trimming took 3 bases from V and 6 from J; bases not matched to a gene: 11. Germline V lookup: CDR1 SGHAT, CDR2 FQDESV (reference sequence). The chain's CDR3 is CASSFLAGTTGNEQFF. Here the CDR3 DNA reads TGTGCCAGCAGCTTTTTGGCCGGGACTACCGGCAATGAGCAGTTCTTC.

This clonotype was detected a few times. The chain couples TRBV19 to TRBJ2-3; D possibly corresponds to TRBD1 (6 bases). With 5 bases removed from V and 6 bases from J, the gap between germline ends came to 12 bases. Germline CDR1 and CDR2: LNHDA and SQIVND (reference sequence). This CDR3 contains 13 residues. The CDR3 bases are TGTGCCAGTAGTGTACAGGGCGGGGATACGCAGTATTTT. Translation: CASSVQGGDTQYF.

The V call is TRBV6-5, the J call TRBJ1-2, with no clear D. V was pared by 7 bases and J by 2 bases, with 14 bases between. This CDR3 comprises 14 residues. From germline, CDR1 is MNHEY and CDR2 SVGAGI. This CDR3 is CASTSYGGNYGYTF. The CDR3 nucleotides are TGTGCCAGCACCTCATATGGAGGCAACTATGGCTACACCTTC.

V and J are TRBV6-5 and TRBJ2-5; D call uncertain. The CDR3 loop spans 13 amino acids. CDR1 and CDR2 from the germline V gene are MNHEY and SVGAGI. V was cut by 6 bases and J by 4 bases, with 12 bases left in between. CDR3 nucleotides: TGTGCCAGCAGCCTCTTATGGGGAGAGACCCAGTACTTC. Protein: CASSLLWGETQYF.

The rearrangement links TRBV7-9 to TRBJ2-2; D is undetermined. There are 12 residues in the CDR3. V gave up 8 bases and J gave up 6 bases, with 10 bases separating them. CDR1 is SEHNR, CDR2 FQNEAQ, per germline (reference sequence). Here the CDR3 reads CASGGGSGELFF. CDR3 sequence (DNA): TGTGCCAGCGGTGGTGGATCCGGGGAGCTGTTTTTT.

This clonotype was seen only a few times. This rearrangement joins TRBV20-1 to TRBJ2-5, with a tentative D call TRBD1 (6 bases). The CDR3 is made up of 13 amino acids. With 5 bases removed from V and 1 base from J, the gap between germline ends came to 11 bases. The germline CDR1 and CDR2 sequences are DFQATT and SNEGSKA (reference sequence). The CDR3, as DNA: TGCAGTGCTCCCACAGGGCTCCAAGAGACCCAGTACTTC. This codes for CSAPTGLQETQYF.

This clonotype was recorded a few times. In DNA form, the CDR3 reads TGTGCCACCAGCAGAGGTTTAGCGGGCCTCACCCTTGTTGAGCAGTACTTC. Protein sequence: CATSRGLAGLTLVEQYF. The chain couples TRBV15 to TRBJ2-7; 7 bases map to TRBD2. CDR3 length equals 17 residues. Germline trimming cut 1 base from V and 7 bases from J; bases unmatched to any gene: 16. Germline CDR1 LNHNV, CDR2 YYDKDF (reference sequence).

V is TRBV20-1 and J is TRBJ2-1; a possible D gene is TRBD2 (6 bases). The CDR3 loop spans 13 amino acids. V lost 5 bases and J 5 bases, leaving 13 bases between the germline ends. CDR1 and CDR2 (germline): DFQATT, SNEGSKA (reference sequence). CDR3 DNA: TGCAGTGCTCAGCGGGTGCAAAACAATGAGCAGTTCTTC. This codes for CSAQRVQNNEQFF.

The table lists this clonotype with many counts. V gene TRBV14 combines with J gene TRBJ2-1, with D perhaps being TRBD1 or TRBD2 (5 bases each). Between the trimmed V and J ends, which lost 5 bases and 3 bases, there was a span of 17 bases. The CDR3 spans 16 residues. Per germline, CDR1 SGHDN and CDR2 FVKESK. CDR3 DNA sequence: TGTGCCAGCAGCTCTTTCGGGGCGGCTGTCTACAATGAGCAGTTCTTC. Protein sequence: CASSSFGAAVYNEQFF.

The chain recombines TRBV28 with TRBJ2-5; TRBD2 matches at 8 bases. The J segment lost 6 bases and the V segment lost 4 bases, leaving 7 bases of the junction unmatched. The CDR3 spans 14 residues. Germline CDR1 is MDHEN and CDR2 is SYDVKM. In DNA, the CDR3 is TGTGCCAGCAGTTCGTCTCGCGGGGGGAAGACCCAGTACTTC. Translation gives CASSSSRGGKTQYF.

About this clonotype: The junction and the germline gene differ at one end; a read error may be behind it. The chain carries TRBV3-1 and TRBJ2-5; D unresolved. CDR3 size: 13 residues. Germline V gene lookup returns CDR1 LGHDT and CDR2 YNNKEL (reference sequence). The CDR3 here is CASSPPLQETLYF. The CDR3 bases are TGTGCCAGCAGCCCCCCGCTTCAAGAGACCCTGTACTTC.

This chain connects TRBV27 to TRBJ2-3; 7 bases match TRBD2. The germline V gene has CDR1 MNHEY and CDR2 SMNVEV (reference sequence). The V segment lost 2 bases and the J segment 4 bases; nucleotides outside the gene matches: 3. The CDR3 spans 14 residues. CDR3: CASSLRDYPDTQYF. In DNA, the CDR3 is TGTGCCAGCAGTTTAAGGGACTATCCAGATACGCAGTATTTT.

Concerning this clonotype: An end of the junction does not agree with germline; a read error may underlie this. This chain connects TRBV7-2 to TRBJ2-4, with D possibly TRBD2 on 6 matching bases. Looked up from germline, CDR1 is SGHTA and CDR2 is FQGNSA. The CDR3 consists of 16 residues. CDR3 loop: CASSPPTAWQGGIQYF. The DNA for the CDR3 is TGCGCCAGCAGCCCCCCGACGGCCTGGCAGGGAGGCATTCAGTACTTC.

This clonotype was recorded only once. The DNA of the CDR3 is TGCAGCGTTGAAGATCCATCGGCAGGTGGACAGTACTTC. This translates into CSVEDPSAGGQYF. The chain recombines TRBV29-1 with TRBJ2-7; D remains ambiguous. Trimming shortened V by 0 bases and J by 10 bases, and 16 bases separated the two germline ends. CDR3 length: 13 amino acids. CDR1 is SQVTM, CDR2 ANQGSEA, per germline.

A few counts support this clonotype. The V call is TRBV2, the J call TRBJ2-3; tentative D call: TRBD1 (6 bases). Germline assignment: CDR1 SNHLY and CDR2 FYNNEI. Trimming stripped 6 bases from V and 4 bases from J, with 20 bases between. The CDR3 contains 16 residues. DNA for the CDR3: TGTGCCAGCAGAGGTGTCAGGGGATGGGGCGCAGATACGCAGTATTTT. This codes for CASRGVRGWGADTQYF.

The chain is built from TRBV7-8 and TRBJ2-7; 14 nucleotides match TRBD2. V shed 5 bases, J shed 6 bases, and the junction held 6 bases outside the gene matches. This CDR3 comprises 15 residues. Germline V CDR1 and CDR2: SGHVS, FQNEAQ. The CDR3 is CASSPGTSGSGEQYF. The CDR3 DNA sequence: TGTGCCAGCAGCCCAGGGACTAGCGGGAGCGGCGAGCAGTACTTC. Full variable domain (rest looked up from reference TRBV7-8 and TRBJ2-7): GAGVSQSPRYKVAKRGQDVALRCDPISGHVSLFWYQQALGQGPEFLTYFQNEAQLDKSGLPSDRFFAERPEGSVSTLKIQRTQQEDSAVYLCASSPGTSGSGEQYFGPGTRLTVT.

A few counts support this clonotype. Written as DNA, the CDR3 is TGTGCCAGCAGCTTAGTTCAGGGTCGGAACCACGAGCAGTACTTC. Amino acids: CASSLVQGRNHEQYF. The chain links TRBV7-2 to TRBJ2-7; TRBD1 might be the D (5 bases). The CDR3 has 15 amino acids. Germline V gene data show CDR1 as SGHTA and CDR2 as FQGNSA. V shed 1 base and J shed 5 bases, with 15 bases lying between them.

The chain's CDR3 is CASSLTQVLYGYTF. The CDR3 DNA sequence: TGTGCCAGCAGTTTAACACAGGTACTCTATGGCTACACCTTC. J is TRBJ1-2 and V is TRBV27, with a possible D match to TRBD1 (5 bases). Germline V CDR1 and CDR2: MNHEY, SMNVEV (reference sequence). The V end lost 2 bases, the J end lost 4 bases, and 11 bases lay between the germline ends. CDR3 length: 14 amino acids.

The chain has TRBV20-1 and TRBJ2-7; tentative D call: TRBD2 (6 bases). Germline V lookup: CDR1 DFQATT, CDR2 SNEGSKA (reference sequence). This CDR3 contains 14 residues. V shed 2 bases and J shed 7 bases, with 18 bases lying between them. CDR3 DNA sequence: TGCAGTGCTAGATCCGGGAGTGGGTTAGGAGAGCAGTACTTC. This codes for CSARSGSGLGEQYF.

This clonotype was seen a handful of times. J is TRBJ2-7 and V is TRBV29-1; D is possibly TRBD2 (5 bases). Germline V gene sequence: CDR1 SQVTM, CDR2 ANQGSEA. V dropped 5 bases and J dropped 4 bases, with 15 bases sitting between them. This CDR3 has 13 residues. CDR3 coding DNA: TGCAGCGTTAGTCAGCGGTATAATTACGAGCAGTACTTC. Translation gives CSVSQRYNYEQYF.

This clonotype was observed a few times. The genes are TRBV18 and TRBJ2-7; D may be TRBD1 (6 bases). Looked up from germline, CDR1 is KGHSH and CDR2 is LQKENI. The V end was cut by 9 bases, the J end by 4 bases, with 16 bases between. This CDR3 contains 13 residues. CDR3 in DNA: TGTGCCAGTAGCCGGACAGATACGTACGAGCAGTACTTC. It is translated as CASSRTDTYEQYF.

The rearrangement uses TRBV28 and TRBJ1-6; no firm D call. V lost 6 bases, J lost 5 bases, and 8 bases lay in between. Germline V lookup: CDR1 MDHEN, CDR2 SYDVKM. The CDR3 loop spans 13 amino acids. The CDR3 DNA reads as TGTGCCAGCAGACGGGCTGATAATTCACCCCTCCACTTT. Protein sequence: CASRRADNSPLHF. Full variable domain (rest looked up from reference TRBV28 and TRBJ1-6): DVKVTQSSRYLVKRTGEKVFLECVQDMDHENMFWYRQDPGLGLRLIYFSYDVKMKEKGDIPEGYSVSREKKERFSLILESASTNQTSMYLCASRRADNSPLHFGNGTRLTVT.

The CDR3 loop reads CASRDRETQYF. The CDR3 coding sequence is TGTGCCAGCAGGGACCGCGAGACCCAGTACTTC. The V and J genes are TRBV28 and TRBJ2-5; D not certain. V gave up 6 bases and J gave up 5 bases, with 7 bases separating them. CDR3 size: 11 residues. CDR1 is MDHEN and CDR2 is SYDVKM in the germline V gene. The full variable domain, its missing parts supplied by reference TRBV28 and TRBJ2-5, is DVKVTQSSRYLVKRTGEKVFLECVQDMDHENMFWYRQDPGLGLRLIYFSYDVKMKEKGDIPEGYSVSREKKERFSLILESASTNQTSMYLCASRDRETQYFGPGTRLLVL.

The chain employs TRBV20-1 and TRBJ2-3, with 7 bases that match TRBD2. CDR1 and CDR2 (germline): DFQATT, SNEGSKA (reference sequence). The ends lost 3 bases at V and 8 bases at J; junction bases unmatched: 26. The CDR3 spans 19 residues. Here the CDR3 reads CSASPRVPLGGRLRGTQYF. The CDR3 DNA reads TGCAGTGCTAGCCCTCGTGTTCCTCTTGGCGGGAGATTAAGGGGTACGCAGTATTTT.